A selection of T cell receptor beta chains follows, all from one sample in a study of radiotherapy plus CTLA-4 blockade in lung cancer. TCRdb keeps only in-frame clones here, not all; method: immunoSEQ multiplex PCR. There are approximately 28,000 clones in the sample; around four fifths occur only once, and roughly 26% lies in the top ten. This material consisted of peripheral blood, taken from a patient treated with radiotherapy plus ipilimumab. These receptors were collected from a human donor with non-small cell lung cancer that progressed on radiotherapy plus ipilimumab. Both conserved end residues are part of each CDR3. Each record gives: clone size, D gene, V gene, J gene, CDR3 protein, CDR3 DNA. A D gene is named only where the DNA matches it firmly. Expanded clones are given a class, and other clones once, few, many or no size at all.

NA	NA	TRBV6-1	TRBJ2-4	CASSGVALAKNIQYF	TGTGCCAGCAGTGGCGTGGCCTTAGCCAAAAACATTCAGTACTTC
few	NA	TRBV28	TRBJ2-2	CASSVQNFANTGELFF	TGTGCCAGCAGTGTCCAGAATTTCGCGAACACCGGGGAGCTGTTTTTT
NA	TRBD1	TRBV30	TRBJ1-1	CAWSVGQLNTEAFF	TGTGCCTGGAGTGTGGGACAGTTGAACACTGAAGCTTTCTTT
NA	TRBD2	TRBV7-9	TRBJ2-2	CASSPLAGAGTGELFF	TGTGCCAGCAGCCCCCTAGCGGGGGCGGGTACCGGGGAGCTGTTTTTT
NA	NA	TRBV7-3	TRBJ2-7	CASSSNPGVEQYF	TGTGCCAGCAGCTCAAACCCGGGGGTCGAGCAGTACTTC
NA	TRBD1	TRBV5-4	TRBJ2-5	CASSPGTGGETQYF	TGTGCCAGCAGCCCCGGGACAGGGGGAGAGACCCAGTACTTC
NA	NA	TRBV6-1	TRBJ2-7	CASRKQGRYNEQYF	TGTGCCAGCAGAAAACAGGGCAGATATAACGAGCAGTACTTC
NA	TRBD2	TRBV30	TRBJ2-3	CAWSPGLALFSTDTQYF	TGTGCCTGGAGTCCGGGACTAGCGCTCTTTAGCACAGATACGCAGTATTTT
NA	NA	TRBV19	TRBJ1-2	CASSPHRAGGYTF	TGTGCCAGTAGTCCCCACAGGGCTGGTGGCTACACCTTC
once	NA	TRBV10-3	TRBJ2-6	CAISSSKSGANVLTF	TGTGCCATCAGTTCCTCAAAATCTGGGGCCAACGTCCTGACTTTC
NA	NA	TRBV7-2	TRBJ2-5	CASSLTLPETQYF	TGTGCCAGCAGCTTGACACTGCCGGAGACCCAGTACTTC
NA	TRBD1	TRBV11-2	TRBJ2-3	CASSLDPGQGANTQYF	TGTGCCAGCAGCTTAGATCCGGGACAGGGGGCGAATACGCAGTATTTT
few	NA	TRBV10-1	TRBJ1-3	CASSDPGEGEDTIYF	TGCGCCAGCAGTGACCCAGGGGAGGGTGAAGACACCATATATTTT
NA	NA	TRBV7-8	TRBJ2-7	CASSLQDYEQYF	TGTGCCAGCAGCTTACAGGACTACGAGCAGTACTTC
NA	NA	TRBV6-1	TRBJ2-3	CASSPGTARTDTQYF	TGTGCCAGCAGCCCCGGGACTGCTCGCACAGATACGCAGTATTTT
once	NA	TRBV29-1	TRBJ2-2	CSVEGGPNTGELFF	TGCAGCGTTGAAGGCGGACCCAACACCGGGGAGCTGTTTTTT